Below are 21 T cell receptor beta chains sequenced from a single sample in a study of Graves' ophthalmopathy and Graves' hyperthyroidism. RNA served as the template for amplifying TCR beta CDR3 regions. Following a first-round RT-PCR that used HTBI primers, a second-round multiplex PCR was carried out. TCRdb called the multiplex PCR reads again in MiXCR, with one record for every CDR3 protein. The table has 650,000 to 900,000 distinct CDR3 sequences, approximately 40% seen once. The sample consisted of peripheral blood. The source is an adult man with Graves' ophthalmopathy.

In this sample, this clonotype turned up a few times. The chain has TRBV9 and TRBJ2-5; perhaps TRBD1 as D (5 bases). Germline V CDR1 and CDR2: SGDLS, YYNGEE. V was shortened by 0 bases and J by 4 bases, with 13 bases between the two germline ends. The length of the CDR3 is 15 residues. The CDR3 loop reads CASSVGQDNRETQYF. CDR3 nucleotide sequence: TGTGCCAGCAGCGTAGGGCAGGACAATAGAGAGACCCAGTACTTC.

At least ten counts were recorded for this clonotype. The gene calls are TRBV5-1 and TRBJ2-7; the D is unclear. Trimming took 1 base from V and 3 from J, leaving 11 bases between them. The CDR3 consists of 14 residues. The germline V gene encodes CDR1 SGHRS and CDR2 YFSETQ. Written as DNA, the CDR3 is TGCGCCAGCAGCTTGACCGCAAGTTACTACGAGCAGTACTTC. It codes for CASSLTASYYEQYF.

The chain combines TRBV7-9 with TRBJ2-5; 8 positions match TRBD1. V lost 5 bases, J lost 5 bases, and 10 bases stayed unmatched. The CDR3 covers 15 residues. The germline V gene has CDR1 SEHNR and CDR2 FQNEAQ (reference sequence). The CDR3 protein is CASSNPDRGEETQYF. The CDR3 bases are TGTGCCAGCAGCAACCCCGACAGGGGAGAGGAGACCCAGTACTTC.

Concerning this clonotype: Its ends do not fully match the called genes, so a read error is possible. This chain connects TRBV24-1 to TRBJ1-5; D unresolved. The CDR3 has 16 amino acids. Germline-derived CDR1 and CDR2 are KGHDR and SFDVKD. The CDR3 coding sequence is TGTGCCAGCAGTCTCGGCGGAGGTCGGGCCAATCAGCCCCAGCATTTT. It yields the protein CASSLGGGRANQPQHF.

This clonotype occurred many times. The genes are TRBV7-3 and TRBJ1-1; 11 bases align to TRBD1. The V gene's germline CDR1 is SGHTA and CDR2 FQGTGA. V lost 5 bases, J lost 1 base, and 3 bases stayed unmatched. The CDR3 sequence is 15 residues long. The CDR3 DNA reads TGTGCCAGCAGCACAGGACAGGGGGCGAACACTGAAGCTTTCTTT. Protein: CASSTGQGANTEAFF.

This clonotype was picked up many times. The chain combines TRBV10-3 with TRBJ2-7; possibly TRBD1 for D (6 bases). Trimming removed 3 bases from V and 2 bases from J, with 11 bases in between. The germline V gene has CDR1 ENHRY and CDR2 SYGVKD. The length of the CDR3 is 14 residues. The CDR3 reads CAISERGTAYEQYF. The CDR3 bases are TGTGCCATCAGTGAAAGGGGGACGGCCTACGAGCAGTACTTC.

Points on this clonotype: No conserved phenylalanine or tryptophan is present at the end of the CDR3, so a read error is the likely explanation. V usage is TRBV15 and J usage is TRBJ1-2, with 7 bases fitting TRBD1. Germline V gene lookup returns CDR1 LNHNV and CDR2 YYDKDF (reference sequence). This CDR3 comprises 15 residues. The CDR3 DNA reads as TGTGCCAGCAGCTCCACCGGGACAGCAAACTATGGCTACACCCTC. This sequence encodes CASSSTGTANYGYTL.

This clonotype was counted between two and nine times. This chain connects TRBV20-1 to TRBJ2-7, with TRBD2 matching 7 bases. The J segment lost 6 bases and the V segment lost 4 bases, leaving 12 bases of the junction unmatched. The CDR3 sequence is 14 residues long. The germline V gene encodes CDR1 DFQATT and CDR2 SNEGSKA (reference sequence). CDR3 protein: CSAIGGGTLSEQYF. As DNA, the CDR3 is TGCAGTGCTATTGGGGGGGGGACGTTGTCCGAGCAGTACTTC.

This chain links TRBV2 with TRBJ2-1; D is undetermined. CDR3 length: 13 residues. Germline CDR1 and CDR2: SNHLY and FYNNEI. V lost 6 bases and J lost 9, with 15 bases in between. The DNA of the CDR3 is TGTGCCAGCAGCTATGGACCCAGTACTGAGCAGTTCTTC. Encoded protein: CASSYGPSTEQFF.

The rearrangement uses TRBV27 and TRBJ2-5; TRBD2 aligns across 10 bases. This CDR3 is built from 15 residues. Unmatched junction bases numbered 4, after V lost 3 bases and J lost 3 bases. Germline CDR1 and CDR2: MNHEY and SMNVEV (reference sequence). CDR3 DNA sequence: TGTGCCAGCAGTTTCCAAGGGACTAGCGAAGAGACCCAGTACTTC. This gives the protein CASSFQGTSEETQYF.

Only a few counts were recorded for this clonotype. The chain uses TRBV10-3 and TRBJ2-5; possibly TRBD1 or TRBD2 for D (5 bases each). Germline V gene lookup returns CDR1 ENHRY and CDR2 SYGVKD. V was clipped by 10 bases and J by 3 bases, with 15 bases between them. The CDR3 extends over 13 amino acids. CDR3 protein: CASLRGIEETQYF. CDR3 coding DNA: TGTGCCAGCTTACGGGGCATCGAAGAGACCCAGTACTTC.

This clonotype appeared once. This may arise from a read error, as a much more abundant clone is one base away. The chain couples TRBV29-1 to TRBJ1-1; D gene uncertain. The CDR3 totals 11 residues. Germline CDR1 is SQVTM and CDR2 is ANQGSEA. CDR3 DNA sequence: TGCAGCGCCGGACTCGCCACTGAAGCTTCCTTT. This translates into CSAGLATEASF.

At least ten counts were recorded for this clonotype. The V gene is TRBV2, the J gene TRBJ1-4, with D maybe TRBD1 (6 bases). In germline, CDR1 is SNHLY, CDR2 FYNNEI. The CDR3 length is 14 residues. Trimming pared 4 bases from V and 10 bases from J, leaving 16 bases between. The CDR3 coding sequence is TGTGCCAGCAGTGGTCAGGGGTTGGGGGGAAAACTGTTTTTT. Its translation: CASSGQGLGGKLFF.

For the CDR3, the DNA is TGCGCCAGCAGCCCTCCGGCAGGGGGTGAAAAACTGTTTTTT. Translating it yields CASSPPAGGEKLFF. This rearrangement joins TRBV5-1 to TRBJ1-4; 7 bases match TRBD1. Germline-derived CDR1 and CDR2 are SGHRS and YFSETQ. This CDR3 has 14 amino acids. With V trimmed by 4 bases and J by 7 bases, 7 bases remained unmatched.

The chain combines TRBV11-2 with TRBJ1-1; tentative D call: TRBD1 (6 bases). The CDR3 runs to 20 residues. V lost 5 bases and J 1 base, leaving 29 bases between the germline ends. Germline V gives CDR1 SGHAT, CDR2 FQNNGV. The CDR3 DNA is TGTGCCAGCAGCCAGAGTCGCAGGGGCTACGGCATAATTAGGAACACTGAAGCTTTCTTT. Protein: CASSQSRRGYGIIRNTEAFF.

This clonotype appeared a single time. One end of the junction is discordant with germline, which a read error may explain. The chain joins TRBV10-3 to TRBJ2-7; D is ambiguous. Germline values: CDR1 ENHRY, CDR2 SYGVKD. The CDR3 spans 12 residues. CDR3 loop: CASSLTYGEQYF. Here the CDR3 DNA reads TGTGCCAGCAGTCTCACTTATGGAGAGCAGTACTTC.

The chain employs TRBV20-1 and TRBJ2-7, with D possibly TRBD2 on 6 matching bases. Trimming stripped 2 bases from V and 0 bases from J, with 11 bases between. Germline V lookup: CDR1 DFQATT, CDR2 SNEGSKA (reference sequence). The CDR3 contains 14 residues. As DNA, the CDR3 is TGCAGTGCTAGATTAGCGGTAAGCTCCTACGAGCAGTACTTC. Translation: CSARLAVSSYEQYF.

The chain combines TRBV24-1 with TRBJ1-5; unclear D gene. The CDR3 runs to 13 residues. Germline V gives CDR1 KGHDR, CDR2 SFDVKD. Trimming took 12 bases from V and 5 from J, leaving 16 bases between them. The CDR3 region is CAWSKGRDQPQHF. DNA for the CDR3: TGTGCCTGGAGTAAGGGTAGAGATCAGCCCCAGCATTTT.

The chain recombines TRBV2 with TRBJ2-1, with no clear D. The length of the CDR3 is 15 residues. Germline lookup yields CDR1 SNHLY and CDR2 FYNNEI. Trimming removed 2 bases at V and 2 bases at J, with 10 bases between. The CDR3 DNA reads TGTGCCAGCAGTGAATTTGGCAGCACCTACAATGAGCAGTTCTTC. This encodes CASSEFGSTYNEQFF.

Points on this clonotype: Sequence at one end of the junction differs from germline and may be a read error. The V gene is TRBV10-3, the J gene TRBJ2-5; D may be TRBD1 (6 bases). Germline V gene data show CDR1 as ENHRY and CDR2 as SYGVKD. The CDR3 sequence is 14 residues long. CDR3 region: CAISESWTEEAQYF. Here the CDR3 DNA reads TGTGCCATCAGTGAGTCCTGGACAGAAGAGGCCCAGTACTTC.

About this clonotype itself: An end of the junction does not agree with germline; a read error may underlie this. The J gene is TRBJ1-5, the V gene TRBV7-3; the D is unclear. Germline V CDR1 and CDR2: SGHTA, FQGTGA. This CDR3 comprises 13 residues. The CDR3 loop reads CASSLEGNQPRHF. The CDR3 DNA reads TGCGCCAGCAGCTTGGAGGGAAATCAGCCCCGGCATTTT.